A selection of T cell receptor beta chains follows, all from one sample in a study of tumor-infiltrating lymphocytes in localized non-small cell lung cancer. Clones were sequenced by immunoSEQ multiplex PCR, and TCRdb holds only the in-frame ones, with some missing. The sample records 10,000 to 15,000 clones, 76% being singletons. Sequences were obtained from uninvolved lung tissue not adjacent to the tumor. The receptors here all came from a human donor with non-small cell lung cancer. CDR3s include the opening cysteine and the closing phenylalanine or tryptophan. A D gene is named only where the DNA matches it firmly. Part of the rows lack a size; the others show once, few, many or a class for expanded clones.

v_call	clone_size	j_call	d_call	cdr3_aa	cdr3_nt
TRBV2	few	TRBJ1-2	.	CASREASLNYGYTF	TGTGCCAGCAGGGAGGCCAGTCTTAACTATGGCTACACCTTC
TRBV25-1	.	TRBJ2-5	TRBD1	CASSGSGTAQETQYF	TGTGCCAGCAGTGGATCCGGGACAGCACAAGAGACCCAGTACTTC
TRBV6-5	.	TRBJ2-7	TRBD2	CASGRAGQSYEQYF	TGTGCCAGCGGTAGAGCGGGGCAATCCTACGAGCAGTACTTC
TRBV9	.	TRBJ2-7	.	CASSVGSGNYEQYF	TGTGCCAGCAGCGTAGGGTCTGGGAACTACGAGCAGTACTTC
TRBV19	.	TRBJ2-7	TRBD2	CASSLSGRPISEQYF	TGTGCCAGTAGCCTTAGCGGGAGGCCCATCTCGGAGCAGTACTTC
TRBV5-1	.	TRBJ1-2	.	CASSLERVGYTF	TGCGCCAGCAGCTTGGAGAGGGTTGGCTACACCTTC
TRBV5-4	.	TRBJ2-2	TRBD1	CASRAGTGRNTGELFF	TGTGCCAGCAGGGCCGGGACAGGACGAAACACCGGGGAGCTGTTTTTT
TRBV25-1	.	TRBJ2-3	TRBD2	CASRLAGGPDTQYF	TGTGCCAGCAGACTAGCGGGGGGGCCAGATACGCAGTATTTT
TRBV20-1	.	TRBJ2-3	.	CSAAPWDTQYF	TGCAGTGCCGCCCCATGGGATACGCAGTATTTT
TRBV7-3	once	TRBJ2-1	.	CASSLGQNNEQFF	TGTGCCAGCAGCTTAGGCCAGAACAATGAGCAGTTCTTC
TRBV10-3	.	TRBJ1-3	.	CAISETLSASGNTIYF	TGTGCCATCAGTGAGACGCTCAGCGCCTCTGGAAACACCATATATTTT
TRBV7-2	.	TRBJ1-6	.	CASSTRNSPLHF	TGTGCCAGCAGCACTCGGAATTCACCCCTCCACTTT
TRBV19	.	TRBJ2-2	.	CATAGVGPTTGELFF	TGTGCCACCGCCGGGGTAGGGCCAACCACCGGGGAGCTGTTTTTT
TRBV5-6	.	TRBJ1-5	.	CASSLGAGTSNQPQHF	TGTGCCAGCAGCTTGGGGGCAGGGACTAGCAATCAGCCCCAGCATTTT
TRBV6-5	medium-sized	TRBJ2-5	.	CASTSPGTGQETQYF	TGTGCCAGCACTTCACCTGGGACCGGCCAAGAGACCCAGTACTTC
TRBV25-1	.	TRBJ2-1	TRBD1	CASRTGQNEQFF	TGTGCCAGCAGGACAGGGCAGAATGAGCAGTTCTTC
TRBV5-8	.	TRBJ1-4	TRBD1	CASSRDRGNEKLFF	TGTGCCAGCAGCCGGGACAGGGGGAATGAAAAACTGTTTTTT
TRBV2	.	TRBJ2-1	.	CASSGVGGRSEQFF	TGTGCCAGCAGTGGTGTGGGGGGGCGAAGTGAGCAGTTCTTC
TRBV7-3	.	TRBJ1-2	.	CASSLSQEDGYTF	TGTGCCAGCAGCTTAAGTCAGGAGGACGGCTACACCTTC
TRBV6-4	once	TRBJ2-7	TRBD2	CASWIAGETHEQYF	TGTGCCAGCTGGATCGCGGGAGAAACCCACGAGCAGTACTTC
TRBV11-3	.	TRBJ1-1	.	CASSYRWYTEAFF	TGTGCCAGCAGCTACAGGTGGTATACTGAAGCTTTCTTT
TRBV2	.	TRBJ2-1	TRBD1	CASSPRDRGGLSYNEQFF	TGTGCCAGCAGCCCGAGAGACAGAGGGGGCCTCTCCTACAATGAGCAGTTCTTC
TRBV28	.	TRBJ1-5	.	CASKGIQSNQPQHF	TGTGCCAGCAAGGGGATCCAGAGCAATCAGCCCCAGCATTTT
TRBV5-6	.	TRBJ2-2	.	CASSLEGRVITGELFF	TGTGCCAGCAGCTTGGAGGGCAGGGTGATAACCGGGGAGCTGTTTTTT
TRBV5-1	.	TRBJ2-2	.	CASSRRATGELFF	TGCGCCAGCAGCAGAAGAGCCACCGGGGAGCTGTTTTTT
TRBV5-6	.	TRBJ1-2	.	CASSTVGGTGYGYTF	TGTGCCAGCAGCACAGTAGGGGGGACGGGCTATGGCTACACCTTC
TRBV5-6	once	TRBJ2-3	TRBD2	CASSLIAGGLDTQYF	TGTGCCAGCAGCTTGATAGCGGGAGGGCTGGATACGCAGTATTTT
TRBV28	.	TRBJ2-5	.	CASSFMGPVGTQYF	TGTGCCAGCAGTTTCATGGGCCCGGTCGGGACCCAGTACTTC
TRBV9	.	TRBJ2-1	TRBD2	CASSASGRMDEQFF	TGTGCCAGCAGCGCTAGCGGGAGGATGGATGAGCAGTTCTTC
TRBV6-6	.	TRBJ1-2	.	CASSYSSGGYGYTF	TGTGCCAGCAGTTACTCGTCCGGGGGGTATGGCTACACCTTC
TRBV5-1	.	TRBJ2-1	.	CASRLVRARSYNEQFF	TGCGCCAGCAGATTGGTCAGGGCTAGATCCTACAATGAGCAGTTCTTC
TRBV30	once	TRBJ1-1	.	CAWSFNTEAFF	TGTGCCTGGAGTTTCAACACTGAAGCTTTCTTT
TRBV7-9	.	TRBJ1-4	.	CASSPRLGEKLFF	TGTGCCAGCAGCCCCCGCTTAGGGGAAAAACTGTTTTTT
TRBV29-1	.	TRBJ2-3	.	CSVSPARTDTQYF	TGCAGCGTATCCCCCGCCAGAACAGATACGCAGTATTTT
TRBV7-8	few	TRBJ2-7	TRBD2	CASGLADSYEQYF	TGTGCCAGCGGTCTAGCGGACTCCTACGAGCAGTACTTC
TRBV5-6	.	TRBJ2-3	.	CASRGISTDTQYF	TGTGCCAGCAGGGGGATTAGCACAGATACGCAGTATTTT
TRBV19	once	TRBJ2-7	TRBD1	CASSIGGGQESYEQYF	TGTGCCAGTAGTATAGGAGGGGGACAGGAGTCCTACGAGCAGTACTTC